Below are 19 T cell receptor beta chains sequenced from a single sample in a study of blood T cell repertoires in COVID-19. Libraries were prepared by immunoSEQ multiplex PCR; TCRdb keeps only in-frame clonotypes and omits some of them. The table includes 200,000 to 250,000 clones, around 89% detected once. Specimen: peripheral blood. All receptors derive from a man between 65 and 85 years old with acute or convalescent COVID-19.

Here the CDR3 DNA reads TGTGCCACCAGCACTCTCGCACCCATAGCGGGAGGCCTCTCCTACAATGAGCAGTTCTTC. Residues: CATSTLAPIAGGLSYNEQFF. This rearrangement joins TRBV15 to TRBJ2-1, with 10 bases identical to TRBD2. The germline gives CDR1 LNHNV, CDR2 YYDKDF (reference sequence). V was clipped by 4 bases and J by 0 bases; unmatched bases: 15. CDR3 length: 20 amino acids.

The V and J genes are TRBV5-5 and TRBJ2-1; tentative D call: TRBD1 (6 bases). Trimming took off 4 bases at V and 5 bases at J, with 10 bases between the two ends. This CDR3 contains 13 residues. Germline CDR1 reads SGHKS; CDR2 reads YYEKEE (reference sequence). DNA of the CDR3: TGTGCCAGCAGCCCGGACAGTCACAATGAGCAGTTCTTC. Residues: CASSPDSHNEQFF.

V gene TRBV12-3 or TRBV12-4 combines with J gene TRBJ1-1; no clear D. V was trimmed by 1 base and J by 4 bases, leaving 4 bases between them. The length of the CDR3 is 12 residues. CDR3 loop: CASSLGLTEAFF. CDR3 nucleotides: TGTGCCAGCAGTTTAGGGCTCACTGAAGCTTTCTTT.

The chain links TRBV30 to TRBJ2-2, with a possible D match to TRBD1 (8 bases). V lost 7 bases, J lost 4 bases, and 19 bases lay in between. Germline CDR1 is GTSNPN and CDR2 is SVGIG (reference sequence). The CDR3 totals 15 residues. CDR3: CASRPGGGGTGELFF. CDR3 DNA: TGTGCCTCCAGGCCAGGGGGCGGGGGCACCGGGGAGCTGTTTTTT.

The CDR3 nucleotides are TGTGCCAGCAGCTTAGCCCTCGGGGGCCTCCACTTT. It specifies CASSLALGGLHF. V usage is TRBV11-2 and J usage is TRBJ1-6; maybe TRBD1 (5 bases). Trimming pared 1 base from V and 15 bases from J, leaving 10 bases between. From germline, CDR1 is SGHAT and CDR2 FQNNGV. This CDR3 is 12 amino acids long. Variable domain in full (rest from reference TRBV11-2 and TRBJ1-6): EAGVAQSPRYKIIEKRQSVAFWCNPISGHATLYWYQQILGQGPKLLIQFQNNGVVDDSQLPKDRFSAERLKGVDSTLKIQPAKLEDSAVYLCASSLALGGLHFGNGTRLTVT.

About this clone itself: The same CDR3 can be traced to other DNA sequences in this sample. This rearrangement joins TRBV5-1 to TRBJ2-2; D remains unclear. Germline V gives CDR1 SGHRS, CDR2 YFSETQ. This CDR3 comprises 14 residues. The V gene lost 1 base and the J gene lost 1 base, with 5 bases spanning the gap. The CDR3 region is CASSLTGNTGELFF. CDR3 bases: TGCGCCAGCAGCTTGACCGGGAACACCGGGGAGCTGTTTTTT.

The chain combines TRBV24-1 with TRBJ1-5; 7 nucleotides agree with TRBD1. The J segment lost 3 bases and the V segment lost 1 base, leaving 20 bases of the junction unmatched. This CDR3 comprises 21 residues. Germline V gene sequence: CDR1 KGHDR, CDR2 SFDVKD. CDR3 sequence reads: CATSDFIPPGDSLSTNQPQHF. DNA for the CDR3: TGTGCCACCAGTGATTTTATCCCCCCCGGGGACAGCCTGAGCACCAATCAGCCCCAGCATTTT.

A note on this clone: The sample carries other DNA sequences with the same CDR3. CDR3 residues: CASSPRGQETQYF. CDR3 nucleotides: TGTGCCAGCTCCCCCAGGGGTCAAGAGACCCAGTACTTC. The rearrangement uses TRBV9 and TRBJ2-5, with D maybe TRBD1 (6 bases). Per the germline V gene, CDR1 is SGDLS and CDR2 is YYNGEE. The CDR3 has 13 residues. V lost 7 bases, J lost 2 bases, and 12 bases lay in between. The entire variable domain, with the rest obtained from reference TRBV9 and TRBJ2-5, is as follows: DSGVTQTPKHLITATGQRVTLRCSPRSGDLSVYWYQQSLDQGLQFLIQYYNGEERAKGNILERFSAQQFPDLHSELNLSSLELGDSALYFCASSPRGQETQYFGPGTRLLVL.

The chain carries TRBV2 and TRBJ1-2; no clear D gene. The CDR3 runs to 13 residues. The V end lost 4 bases, the J end lost 0 bases, and 6 bases lay between the germline ends. The germline CDR1 and CDR2 sequences are SNHLY and FYNNEI. CDR3 sequence (DNA): TGTGCCAGCAGTGTCAATCCTAACTATGGCTACACCTTC. Residues: CASSVNPNYGYTF.

The chain recombines TRBV7-2 with TRBJ1-3; no clear D. Germline V lookup: CDR1 SGHTA, CDR2 FQGNSA. V was clipped by 1 base and J by 0 bases, with 13 bases between them. This CDR3 has 17 residues. Here the CDR3 DNA reads TGTGCCAGCAGCTTAGGGTTGGGGAGGCTCTCTGGAAACACCATATATTTT. This gives the protein CASSLGLGRLSGNTIYF.

Concerning this clone: The sample has other DNA sequences that encode this CDR3 too. The chain carries TRBV27 and TRBJ2-7; 7 bases are a match to TRBD2. The CDR3 length is 15 residues. The ends lost 2 bases at V and 2 bases at J; junction bases unmatched: 6. Germline CDR1 is MNHEY and CDR2 is SMNVEV (reference sequence). CDR3 nucleotide sequence: TGTGCCAGCAGTTTAGGGGTAGCGGGCGCCTACGAGCAGTACTTC. Encoded protein: CASSLGVAGAYEQYF.

The chain combines TRBV6-6 with TRBJ1-5; 9 bases map to TRBD1. After removal of 2 bases from V and 6 bases from J, the junction contained 5 bases not matched to a gene. Germline assignment: CDR1 MNHNY and CDR2 SVGAGI (reference sequence). The CDR3 has 15 residues. This CDR3 is CASSYRTGASQPQHF. The CDR3 bases are TGTGCCAGCAGTTACAGGACAGGGGCGAGTCAGCCCCAGCATTTT.

This clone was counted a few times. The gene calls are TRBV5-4 and TRBJ1-3; D is perhaps TRBD1 (5 bases). This CDR3 has 16 amino acids. V was cut by 4 bases and J by 1 base, with 15 bases left in between. Germline V gives CDR1 SGHNT, CDR2 YYREEE (reference sequence). CDR3 in amino acids: CASSLGDPKSGNTIYF. CDR3 nucleotides: TGTGCCAGCAGCCTAGGGGATCCTAAATCTGGAAACACCATATATTTT.

The chain carries TRBV12-3 or TRBV12-4 and TRBJ1-2; 7 bases are a match to TRBD1. The CDR3 length is 13 residues. With 2 bases clipped from V and 7 bases from J, the junction kept 4 bases outside the gene matches. In DNA form, the CDR3 reads TGTGCCAGCAGTTTACAGGGGGAGTCTGGCTACACCTTC. As protein: CASSLQGESGYTF.

The chain couples TRBV30 to TRBJ1-2; tentative D call: TRBD1 (5 bases). Germline CDR1 reads GTSNPN; CDR2 reads SVGIG (reference sequence). Trimming shortened V by 2 bases and J by 8 bases, and 21 bases separated the two germline ends. The CDR3 loop spans 15 amino acids. CDR3 region: CAWSSYQGLALGYTF. In DNA, the CDR3 is TGTGCCTGGAGTTCTTATCAGGGACTTGCTTTAGGCTACACCTTC.

The genes are TRBV7-9 and TRBJ2-7, with TRBD2 matching over 10 bases. V shed 6 bases and J 4 bases; nucleotides not matched to a gene: 9. The CDR3 consists of 15 residues. Germline V gene sequence: CDR1 SEHNR, CDR2 FQNEAQ (reference sequence). CDR3 sequence reads: CASRRPSSGSYEQYF. The CDR3 DNA follows: TGTGCCAGCAGGAGGCCTTCTAGCGGGAGTTACGAGCAGTACTTC.

As to this clone: Other nucleotide sequences in the sample specify the same CDR3. V and J are TRBV27 and TRBJ1-1, with D possibly TRBD1 on 5 matching bases. Germline V gives CDR1 MNHEY, CDR2 SMNVEV (reference sequence). The V end was cut by 2 bases, the J end by 0 bases, with 10 bases between. The CDR3 sequence is 15 residues long. The CDR3 loop reads CASSLAGTLNTEAFF. The DNA of the CDR3 is TGTGCCAGCAGTTTAGCAGGGACTCTGAACACTGAAGCTTTCTTT.

The J gene is TRBJ2-1, the V gene TRBV29-1, with D possibly being TRBD1 (5 bases). The CDR3 spans 17 residues. V lost 4 bases, J lost 3 bases, and 22 bases lay in between. CDR1 is SQVTM, CDR2 ANQGSEA, per germline. CDR3 sequence: CSVAGQASGDDYNEQFF. CDR3 nucleotide sequence: TGCAGCGTTGCCGGACAAGCCTCTGGCGACGACTACAATGAGCAGTTCTTC.

CDR3 DNA sequence: TGTGCCAGCAGCCCGACCGGGAATTCCTACGAGCAGTACTTC. Its protein product is CASSPTGNSYEQYF. V is TRBV7-9 and J is TRBJ2-7, with a possible D match to TRBD2 (5 bases). V lost 5 bases, J lost 1 base, and 12 bases lay in between. Per the germline V gene, CDR1 is SEHNR and CDR2 is FQNEAQ (reference sequence). This CDR3 comprises 14 residues. The variable domain in full, with the rest retrieved from reference TRBV7-9 and TRBJ2-7, is DTGVSQNPRHKITKRGQNVTFRCDPISEHNRLYWYRQTLGQGPEFLTYFQNEAQLEKSRLLSDRFSAERPKGSFSTLEIQRTEQGDSAMYLCASSPTGNSYEQYFGPGTRLTVT.